This is a list of T cell receptor beta chains from one sample in a study of cytomegalovirus exposure and HLA in healthy donors. Clones were read by immunoSEQ multiplex PCR, and TCRdb kept only the in-frame ones, dropping some. The profile covers approximately 150,000 clones, with about 89% appearing a single time and less than 3% taken by the ten largest. Input material: PBMCs. These receptors all stem from a man aged 18 to 29 in good health and CMV-seropositive. CDR3s include the opening cysteine and the closing phenylalanine or tryptophan. Fields, in order: V gene, J gene, CDR3 protein.

TRBV6-5	TRBJ2-5	CASSFGRGLSETQYF
TRBV7-3	TRBJ2-3	CASGQGAKSRDTQYF
TRBV9	TRBJ1-2	CASSVEPGSGYTF
TRBV23-1	TRBJ1-1	CASSPEGTGKMNTEAFF
TRBV29-1	TRBJ2-7	CSIKDSLGGEQYF
TRBV4-1	TRBJ2-1	CASSQAREQFF
TRBV7-6	TRBJ1-4	CASSFGGFGEKLFF
TRBV7-6	TRBJ2-7	CASSLARGGGYEQYF
TRBV6-5	TRBJ1-2	CASSYYRGYGYTF
TRBV7-2	TRBJ2-7	CASSPEGGVPYEQYF
TRBV21-1	TRBJ2-1	CATIQDRGDEQFF
TRBV30	TRBJ1-2	CAWSVSGSYGYTF
TRBV7-2	TRBJ1-2	CASSLAGQGGSGGYTF
TRBV27	TRBJ1-4	CASSMTGNNEKLFF
TRBV6-5	TRBJ2-1	CASSYDGDRAYNEQFF
TRBV7-7	TRBJ2-5	CASSLRPGGQETQYF
TRBV6-4	TRBJ1-1	CASSHYMNTEAFF
TRBV7-9	TRBJ1-4	CASSSPRTHNEKLFF
TRBV6-6	TRBJ1-2	CASSSLTPGTGHGYTF
TRBV28	TRBJ2-7	CASSRLVWTGGSYEQYF
TRBV11-2	TRBJ1-6	CASSLSLQFYNSPLHF
TRBV27	TRBJ2-7	CASSLRVGQVTYEQYF
TRBV6-5	TRBJ1-1	CASSSDTNTEAFF
TRBV4-3	TRBJ2-2	CASARGRGTGELFF